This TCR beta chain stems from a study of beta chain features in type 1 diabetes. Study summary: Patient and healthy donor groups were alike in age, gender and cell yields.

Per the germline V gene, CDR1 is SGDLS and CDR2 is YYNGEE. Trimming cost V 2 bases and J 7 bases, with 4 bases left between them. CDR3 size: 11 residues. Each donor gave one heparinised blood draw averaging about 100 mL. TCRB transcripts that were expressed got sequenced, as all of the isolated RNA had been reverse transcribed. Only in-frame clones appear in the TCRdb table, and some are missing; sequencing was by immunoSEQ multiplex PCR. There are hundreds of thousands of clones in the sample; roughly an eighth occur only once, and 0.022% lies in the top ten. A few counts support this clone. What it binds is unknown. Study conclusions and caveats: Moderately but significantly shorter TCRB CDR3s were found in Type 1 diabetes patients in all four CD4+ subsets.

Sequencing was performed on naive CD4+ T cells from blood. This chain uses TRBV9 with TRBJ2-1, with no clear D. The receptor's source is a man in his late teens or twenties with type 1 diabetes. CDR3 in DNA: TGTGCCAGCAGCGTGTGGAATGAGCAGTTCTTC. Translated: CASSVWNEQFF.